This T cell receptor (beta chain) is from a study of blood T cell repertoires in COVID-19. Study information: From the United States, Italy and Spain came samples of acute and convalescent COVID-19. Nucleic acid was either cDNA or gDNA, and it came from T cells, B-cell-depleted T cells, or PBMCs.

V lost 6 bases and J 5 bases, leaving 26 bases between the germline ends. The CDR3 covers 18 residues. From germline, CDR1 is MNHEY and CDR2 SMNVEV (reference sequence). The authors' processing: Nucleated cell counts were estimated from reference gene primer amplification. The method was immunoSEQ multiplex PCR; TCRdb's version includes in-frame clones alone and lacks a portion of them. That table is the source of V, J and clone size, and D and trimming were worked out from the DNA. The sample carries about 94,000 clones, 80% recorded once. This TCR was recovered from a human donor in a cohort sampled during active COVID-19. V gene TRBV27 combines with J gene TRBJ1-5; the D gene is possibly TRBD1 (6 bases). Sequenced material: peripheral blood. CDR3 nucleotides: TGTGCCAGCAGCACAGTAATGGACATCAGGGGCAGGGATCAGCCCCAGCATTTT. Amino acids: CASSTVMDIRGRDQPQHF.